The present TCR beta chain was sequenced within a study of cytomegalovirus exposure and HLA in healthy donors. Notes on the study in general: That first-cohort TCR clusters tended to co-occur in the approximately 110 validation repertoires was found in a later analysis.

The data were produced by immunoSEQ multiplex PCR, yet TCRdb's version contains in-frame clones alone and is incomplete. The sample has approximately 54,000 clones; over 85% are singletons. This clone was seen only once. Its target is unknown. It was the approximately 130-subject validation cohort, separate from the roughly 700-subject first cohort, to which the donors belonged. The CDR3 loop spans 19 amino acids. V trimming: 6 bases; J trimming: 1 base; junction bases outside the gene matches: 10. The source of this sequence is a young woman in good health and CMV-seropositive. The sample comprised PBMCs. The chain couples TRBV6-7 to TRBJ2-2; 14 nucleotides agree with TRBD2. TRBV6-7 falls under the ORF class, with uncertain function. The CDR3 is CASSSPGLAGDKNTGELFF. The CDR3 region has the DNA TGTGCCAGCAGCTCCCCGGGACTAGCGGGGGACAAGAACACCGGGGAGCTGTTTTTT.